These 32 T cell receptor beta chains were all obtained from the same sample, sequenced in a study of blood T cell repertoires in COVID-19. Using immunoSEQ multiplex PCR, the repertoire was profiled, and TCRdb retains in-frame clones only, with some absent. The sample consists of some 130,000 clones, approximately 90% of them appearing once. Specimen: PBMCs or T cells enriched from blood (not recorded which). These receptors were obtained from a man aged 45 to 65 who had recovered from COVID-19.

The chain uses TRBV9 and TRBJ1-1, with D perhaps TRBD1 (6 bases). Germline CDR1 SGDLS, CDR2 YYNGEE. The V end lost 3 bases, the J end lost 2 bases, and 8 bases lay between the germline ends. The CDR3 loop spans 13 amino acids. The CDR3: CASSGTDNTEAFF. DNA of the CDR3: TGTGCCAGCAGCGGGACAGACAACACTGAAGCTTTCTTT.

This clone was seen once. The chain is built from TRBV7-2 and TRBJ2-7; 9 nucleotides align to TRBD1. This CDR3 spans 14 amino acids. J gave up 6 bases and V 5 bases, and 8 bases lay outside the gene matches. Germline CDR1 SGHTA, CDR2 FQGNSA. The CDR3 loop is CASSSRTGVAEQYF. The CDR3 region has the DNA TGTGCCAGCAGCAGCCGGACAGGGGTCGCCGAGCAGTACTTC. Variable domain in full (rest from reference TRBV7-2 and TRBJ2-7): GAGVSQSPSNKVTEKGKDVELRCDPISGHTALYWYRQSLGQGLEFLIYFQGNSAPDKSGLPSDRFSAERTGGSVSTLTIQRTQQEDSAVYLCASSSRTGVAEQYFGPGTRLTVT.

This clone has a single count. This chain links TRBV6-4 with TRBJ2-5; 7 bases line up with TRBD1. Looked up from germline, CDR1 is MRHNA and CDR2 is SNTAGT. V shed 8 bases and J 3 bases; nucleotides not matched to a gene: 3. The CDR3 covers 12 residues. The CDR3 reads CASPDREETQYF. As DNA, the CDR3 is TGTGCCAGCCCAGACAGGGAAGAGACCCAGTACTTC.

The genes are TRBV30 and TRBJ1-2; maybe TRBD1 (6 bases). V lost 6 bases to trimming and J lost 3 bases, with 26 bases between them. Germline loops: CDR1 GTSNPN, CDR2 SVGIG (reference sequence). This CDR3 has 17 residues. The CDR3 protein is CACKVGGAPDRHYGYTF. CDR3 bases: TGTGCCTGTAAAGTTGGGGGGGCCCCAGACCGACACTATGGCTACACCTTC.

This sequence joins TRBV7-8 and TRBJ2-3, with D maybe TRBD2 (5 bases). The germline V and J ends were trimmed by 2 bases and 1 base, with 10 bases remaining between them. Germline CDR1 reads SGHVS; CDR2 reads FQNEAQ. The CDR3 consists of 15 residues. CDR3 sequence reads: CASSLSARGTDTQYF. CDR3 DNA sequence: TGTGCCAGCAGCTTATCGGCGCGGGGCACAGATACGCAGTATTTT.

This clone was seen just once. The CDR3 DNA sequence: TGTGCCAGCAGTTTATCGGAGCTCTACGAGCAGTACTTC. Its translation: CASSLSELYEQYF. V gene TRBV28 combines with J gene TRBJ2-7, with D uncertain. The V gene's germline CDR1 is MDHEN and CDR2 SYDVKM. The CDR3 is made up of 13 amino acids. The V and J ends lost 1 base and 3 bases respectively, with 7 bases between them.

There are a few counts of this clone. The chain is built from TRBV2 and TRBJ2-3; no definite D call. The V gene lost 5 bases and the J gene lost 5 bases, with 5 bases spanning the gap. Germline CDR1 SNHLY, CDR2 FYNNEI. There are 11 residues in the CDR3. Here the CDR3 DNA reads TGTGCCAGCAGTCAACTAGATACGCAGTATTTT. Translation: CASSQLDTQYF.

The J gene is TRBJ2-1, the V gene TRBV2; 10 bases are shared with TRBD2. The CDR3 is 18 residues long. The germline CDR1 and CDR2 sequences are SNHLY and FYNNEI. Trimming removed 0 bases from V and 7 bases from J; junction bases left unmatched: 12. As DNA, the CDR3 is TGTGCCAGCAGTGAAGCTGGATCTCGTCTAGCGGGAGAGAATGAGCAGTTCTTC. Its protein is CASSEAGSRLAGENEQFF.

This clone has only one observation. V and J are TRBV28 and TRBJ2-5; the match to TRBD2 covers 7 bases. CDR1 is MDHEN, CDR2 SYDVKM, per germline. The CDR3 is 12 residues long. J lost 4 bases, V lost 8 bases, and 4 bases had no gene match. This chain's CDR3 is CASFGGVETQYF. DNA of the CDR3: TGTGCCAGCTTTGGGGGGGTAGAGACCCAGTACTTC.

V is TRBV9 and J is TRBJ2-5; no clear D gene. Germline V CDR1 and CDR2: SGDLS, YYNGEE. V was pared by 2 bases and J by 4 bases, with 15 bases between. The length of the CDR3 is 15 residues. Here the CDR3 reads CASSVQTDLGETQYF. The CDR3 DNA reads as TGTGCCAGCAGCGTCCAGACTGATCTGGGAGAGACCCAGTACTTC.

The J gene is TRBJ2-5, the V gene TRBV30; a possible D gene is TRBD1 (6 bases). V lost 4 bases and J 5 bases, leaving 14 bases between the germline ends. The CDR3 runs to 13 residues. Germline assignment: CDR1 GTSNPN and CDR2 SVGIG (reference sequence). The CDR3 sequence is CAWKGRGTETQYF. The CDR3 DNA sequence: TGTGCCTGGAAAGGCAGGGGAACGGAGACCCAGTACTTC.

The chain joins TRBV6-6 to TRBJ1-3; D remains ambiguous. The V and J ends lost 11 bases and 1 base respectively, with 6 bases between them. CDR1 is MNHNY, CDR2 SVGAGI, per germline (reference sequence). This CDR3 is built from 11 residues. DNA for the CDR3: TGTGCCTCACAATCTGGAAACACCATATATTTT. Its translation is CASQSGNTIYF.

This chain joins TRBV2 and TRBJ1-1, with a tentative D call TRBD1 (5 bases). Looked up from germline, CDR1 is SNHLY and CDR2 is FYNNEI. The CDR3 runs 13 residues. Trimming took 3 bases from V and 10 from J, leaving 15 bases between them. The CDR3 region has the DNA TGTGCCAGCAGTGATGGAACCCTGGGGCGAGCTTTCTTT. The encoded protein is CASSDGTLGRAFF.

As regards this clone: This CDR3 is also generated by other DNA sequences in the sample. The J gene is TRBJ1-1, the V gene TRBV7-2; TRBD1 might be the D (5 bases). Germline CDR1 reads SGHTA; CDR2 reads FQGNSA. The CDR3 covers 13 residues. The V end was cut by 5 bases, the J end by 4 bases, with 11 bases between. The CDR3 DNA sequence: TGTGCCAGCAGCCTTCAGGGAGGCACTGAAGCTTTCTTT. This encodes CASSLQGGTEAFF.

Concerning this clone: Germline is not matched at one junction end, which may reflect a read error. The chain joins TRBV18 to TRBJ1-1; TRBD1 aligns across 7 bases. The length of the CDR3 is 13 residues. Germline V CDR1 and CDR2: KGHSH, LQKENI. CDR3 nucleotides: TGTGCCAGCTCACCGAGACTTCAGGGGGGCTGGGGCTTT. It specifies CASSPRLQGGWGF.

The chain has TRBV28 and TRBJ2-7; 10 bases match TRBD1. The CDR3 is made up of 14 amino acids. The trim removed 6 bases at V and 4 bases at J, leaving 6 bases unmatched. CDR1 is MDHEN, CDR2 SYDVKM, per germline. CDR3 in DNA: TGTGCCAGCAGGACAGGGGGCTTGGTTTACGAGCAGTACTTC. Its protein is CASRTGGLVYEQYF.

The chain joins TRBV19 to TRBJ2-4; TRBD2 matches at 9 bases. J lost 0 bases, V lost 1 base, and 7 bases had no gene match. From germline, CDR1 is LNHDA and CDR2 SQIVND (reference sequence). This CDR3 contains 18 residues. The chain's CDR3 is CASSIVAGARLAKNIQYF. CDR3 nucleotides: TGTGCCAGTAGTATAGTAGCGGGGGCACGGTTAGCCAAAAACATTCAGTACTTC.

This chain connects TRBV27 to TRBJ1-5, with 12 nucleotides matching TRBD1. Germline V gives CDR1 MNHEY, CDR2 SMNVEV (reference sequence). Germline trimming cut 1 base from V and 0 bases from J; bases unmatched to any gene: 4. The length of the CDR3 is 18 residues. CDR3 protein: CASSLLGTGGNSNQPQHF. DNA for the CDR3: TGTGCCAGCAGTTTATTGGGGACAGGGGGCAATAGCAATCAGCCCCAGCATTTT.

The chain combines TRBV4-2 with TRBJ2-1; a weak D match, TRBD1 (5 bases). This CDR3 contains 13 residues. The V and J ends lost 4 bases and 11 bases respectively, with 15 bases between them. CDR1 and CDR2 from the germline V gene are LGHNA and YNFKEQ. The CDR3 coding sequence is TGTGCCAGCAGCCTGCGACAGTCGGCTCAGCAGTTCTTC. Translating gives CASSLRQSAQQFF.

This chain connects TRBV25-1 to TRBJ2-5; D is possibly TRBD2 (7 bases). From germline, CDR1 is MGHDK and CDR2 SYGVNS. The CDR3 is 15 residues long. V lost 5 bases to trimming and J lost 5 bases, with 18 bases between them. The CDR3 DNA is TGTGCCAGCAGTTCACGAGGGGGGGCGAAGGAGACCCAGTACTTC. Translating gives CASSSRGGAKETQYF.

This clone is a singleton in its sample. This chain connects TRBV2 to TRBJ1-4, with TRBD1 as a possible D gene (6 bases). CDR3 length: 17 amino acids. Germline V gives CDR1 SNHLY, CDR2 FYNNEI. Trimming took off 3 bases at V and 0 bases at J, with 14 bases between the two ends. CDR3 nucleotides: TGTGCCAGCAGTGACCCGGGACATCTAACAACTAATGAAAAACTGTTTTTT. Translating it yields CASSDPGHLTTNEKLFF. The entire variable domain, with the rest obtained from reference TRBV2 and TRBJ1-4, is as follows: EPEVTQTPSHQVTQMGQEVILRCVPISNHLYFYWYRQILGQKVEFLVSFYNNEISEKSEIFDDQFSVERPDGSNFTLKIRSTKLEDSAMYFCASSDPGHLTTNEKLFFGSGTQLSVL.

This rearrangement joins TRBV7-9 to TRBJ1-4, with no clear D. V was clipped by 10 bases and J by 5 bases, with 14 bases between them. The CDR3 is 13 amino acids. Per the germline V gene, CDR1 is SEHNR and CDR2 is FQNEAQ (reference sequence). The CDR3 sequence: CATRESRNEKLFF. CDR3 sequence (DNA): TGTGCCACCCGGGAGTCGAGAAATGAAAAACTGTTTTTT.

The chain uses TRBV27 and TRBJ1-2, with 12 bases aligning to TRBD1. The CDR3 has 17 residues. V dropped 6 bases and J dropped 7; count of bases not matched to a gene: 15. Germline CDR1 and CDR2: MNHEY and SMNVEV (reference sequence). The CDR3 sequence: CASSQFPGQGASRGYTF. CDR3 coding DNA: TGTGCCAGCAGCCAGTTTCCGGGACAGGGGGCAAGTCGTGGCTACACCTTC.

This clone was seen just once. The rearrangement links TRBV7-9 to TRBJ1-3, with D maybe TRBD1 (6 bases). CDR1 and CDR2 (germline): SEHNR, FQNEAQ (reference sequence). This CDR3 comprises 17 residues. The germline V and J ends were trimmed by 1 base and 0 bases, with 13 bases remaining between them. The CDR3 is CASSLGRGSFSGNTIYF. The CDR3 coding sequence is TGTGCCAGCAGCTTAGGCAGGGGATCTTTCTCTGGAAACACCATATATTTT. The full variable domain, in which reference TRBV7-9 and TRBJ1-3 provide the parts outside the CDR3, is DTGVSQNPRHKITKRGQNVTFRCDPISEHNRLYWYRQTLGQGPEFLTYFQNEAQLEKSRLLSDRFSAERPKGSFSTLEIQRTEQGDSAMYLCASSLGRGSFSGNTIYFGEGSWLTVV.

Notes on this clone: The sample holds other DNA sequences that translate to the same CDR3. Here the CDR3 reads CASSFRGRGQETQYF. Here the CDR3 DNA reads TGTGCCAGCAGTTTCCGGGGGAGAGGACAAGAGACCCAGTACTTC. The chain uses TRBV28 and TRBJ2-5; D perhaps matches TRBD2 (6 bases). V was pared by 3 bases and J by 2 bases, with 13 bases between. CDR3 length equals 15 residues. Germline CDR1 and CDR2: MDHEN and SYDVKM.

This sequence joins TRBV5-8 and TRBJ2-7, with D perhaps TRBD2 (6 bases). Germline loops: CDR1 SGHTS, CDR2 YDEGEE. Trimming cost V 2 bases and J 6 bases, with 9 bases left between them. CDR3 length: 12 amino acids. DNA of the CDR3: TGTGCCAGCAGCTTAAGGGGAGGCGAGCAGTACGTC. This sequence encodes CASSLRGGEQYV.

The chain joins TRBV28 to TRBJ1-6; 10 bases fit TRBD1. Germline loops: CDR1 MDHEN, CDR2 SYDVKM. Unmatched junction bases numbered 17, after V lost 10 bases and J lost 8 bases. This CDR3 has 17 residues. In nucleotides, the CDR3 is TGTGCCACCGGAAGACAGGGGGCGCGGGGTAGGCATTCACCCCTCCACTTT. Protein sequence: CATGRQGARGRHSPLHF.

The V gene is TRBV2, the J gene TRBJ1-2; TRBD1 agrees at 8 bases. The ends lost 1 base at V and 5 bases at J; junction bases unmatched: 6. Germline values: CDR1 SNHLY, CDR2 FYNNEI. The CDR3 totals 15 residues. The CDR3 sequence: CASSEEDRVLYGYTF. The CDR3 DNA is TGTGCCAGCAGTGAAGAGGACAGGGTCCTATATGGCTACACCTTC. The variable domain in full, completed from reference TRBV2 and TRBJ1-2, reads EPEVTQTPSHQVTQMGQEVILRCVPISNHLYFYWYRQILGQKVEFLVSFYNNEISEKSEIFDDQFSVERPDGSNFTLKIRSTKLEDSAMYFCASSEEDRVLYGYTFGSGTRLTVV.

This sequence joins TRBV7-2 and TRBJ1-5; D gene ambiguous. Trimming pared 5 bases from V and 4 bases from J, leaving 12 bases between. Germline loops: CDR1 SGHTA, CDR2 FQGNSA. The CDR3 sequence is 14 residues long. The CDR3 is CASSPEGINQPQHF. Here the CDR3 DNA reads TGTGCCAGCAGCCCTGAGGGAATTAATCAGCCCCAGCATTTT.

The chain joins TRBV16 to TRBJ1-5; D perhaps matches TRBD1 (6 bases). The length of the CDR3 is 15 residues. V lost 0 bases and J 1 base, leaving 7 bases between the germline ends. Germline-derived CDR1 and CDR2 are KGHSY and FQNENV. CDR3 in DNA: TGTGCCAGCAGCCAATCCACAGGGAGCAATCAGCCCCAGCATTTT. Translating gives CASSQSTGSNQPQHF.

This CDR3 reads CASSELLDNSPLHF. DNA of the CDR3: TGTGCCAGCAGTGAACTTTTAGATAATTCACCCCTCCACTTT. This chain links TRBV25-1 with TRBJ1-6, with D unresolved. Per the germline V gene, CDR1 is MGHDK and CDR2 is SYGVNS. Trimming pared 2 bases from V and 5 bases from J, leaving 7 bases between. The CDR3 extends over 14 amino acids.

The CDR3 region is CATSERGSTDTQYF. DNA of the CDR3: TGTGCCACCAGTGAGCGGGGTAGCACAGATACGCAGTATTTT. The gene calls are TRBV24-1 and TRBJ2-3, with a tentative D call TRBD2 (6 bases). Germline CDR1 and CDR2: KGHDR and SFDVKD. The CDR3 loop spans 14 amino acids. Trimming took 4 bases from V and 0 from J, leaving 7 bases between them.